Shown below are 9 T cell receptor beta chains from a single sample sequenced in a study of T cell responses to AZD1222 COVID-19 vaccine. The repertoire was sequenced with immunoSEQ multiplex PCR; TCRdb's copy has only in-frame clones and lacks some. This table has 75,000 to 85,000 clones, around 90% appearing once. The specimen was peripheral blood, collected on day 0 of AZD1222 vaccination. The receptors were sampled from an adult in good health.

Remarks on this clone: One junction end disagrees with the germline gene, perhaps due to a read error. The rearrangement joins TRBV10-3 to TRBJ1-2; TRBD1 aligns across 8 bases. This CDR3 spans 13 amino acids. Germline V CDR1 and CDR2: ENHRY, SYGVKD. CDR3 sequence: CAISAGGGYGYTF. The DNA of the CDR3 is TGTGCCATTAGTGCAGGGGGCGGTTATGGCTACACCTTC.

This clone occurred once. This chain joins TRBV7-9 and TRBJ1-1; D not resolved. The CDR3 extends over 15 amino acids. V dropped 6 bases and J dropped 6 bases, with 20 bases sitting between them. Germline V gives CDR1 SEHNR, CDR2 FQNEAQ (reference sequence). This chain's CDR3 is CASRSKDRISPEAFF. The CDR3 DNA reads TGTGCCAGCAGATCAAAGGATAGGATAAGTCCTGAAGCTTTCTTT.

The rearrangement joins TRBV4-1 to TRBJ2-3; 14 bases map to TRBD2. Trimming cost V 5 bases and J 4 bases; bases outside gene matches: 14. CDR1 is MGHRA and CDR2 is YSYEKL in the germline V gene. The CDR3 runs 19 residues. CDR3 protein: CASSSLSGTSGGASDTQYF. In DNA, the CDR3 is TGCGCCAGCAGCAGCCTCTCCGGGACTAGCGGGGGAGCTTCAGATACGCAGTATTTT.

V is TRBV5-1 and J is TRBJ2-3; 12 bases align to TRBD2. Germline values: CDR1 SGHRS, CDR2 YFSETQ. The J segment lost 6 bases and the V segment lost 0 bases, leaving 2 bases of the junction unmatched. The CDR3 spans 15 residues. CDR3 residues: CASSLGTSGADTQYF. For the CDR3, the DNA is TGCGCCAGCAGCTTGGGGACTAGCGGGGCGGATACGCAGTATTTT.

There are a few counts of this clone. This chain links TRBV5-5 with TRBJ1-4; D remains unclear. The CDR3 length is 14 residues. Trimming took off 5 bases at V and 7 bases at J, with 15 bases between the two ends. Per the germline V gene, CDR1 is SGHKS and CDR2 is YYEKEE (reference sequence). The CDR3 protein is CASSSWGDSEKLFF. As DNA, the CDR3 is TGTGCCAGCAGTTCTTGGGGAGATAGTGAAAAACTGTTTTTT.

The J gene is TRBJ1-1, the V gene TRBV12-3 or TRBV12-4, with D perhaps matching TRBD1 (5 bases). The CDR3 loop spans 13 amino acids. V lost 5 bases, J lost 3 bases, and 10 bases lay in between. In DNA form, the CDR3 reads TGTGCCAGCAGTCTACCGGGGGACACTGAAGCTTTCTTT. Protein product: CASSLPGDTEAFF.

The chain recombines TRBV3-1 (or the pseudogene TRBV3-2) with TRBJ2-4; D unclear. The V and J ends lost 0 bases and 1 base respectively, with 7 bases between them. Germline CDR1 reads LGHDT; CDR2 reads YNNKEL (reference sequence). The CDR3 totals 15 residues. The CDR3 nucleotides are TGTGCCAGCAGCCAAGAGGGTGGGGCCAAAAACATTCAGTACTTC. Translation: CASSQEGGAKNIQYF.

The V and J genes are TRBV6-5 and TRBJ2-7; D is perhaps TRBD1 (6 bases). Between the trimmed V and J ends, which lost 6 bases and 4 bases, there was a span of 16 bases. Germline V gives CDR1 MNHEY, CDR2 SVGAGI. CDR3 length: 14 amino acids. CDR3 sequence: CASSANRVGYEQYF. CDR3 nucleotides: TGTGCCAGCAGCGCCAACAGGGTCGGGTACGAGCAGTACTTC.

The chain recombines TRBV29-1 with TRBJ1-4; D not certain. V was clipped by 6 bases and J by 8 bases, with 19 bases between them. Germline values: CDR1 SQVTM, CDR2 ANQGSEA. The CDR3 spans 14 residues. Written as DNA, the CDR3 is TGCAGCGTGACCCGCGGAGGCGGGGAGGAAAAACTGTTTTTT. This gives the protein CSVTRGGGEEKLFF.